The rows below give T cell receptor beta chains drawn from one sample of a study of shared clonotypes between healthy human individuals. Here immunoSEQ multiplex PCR was the method, and the copy in TCRdb shows in-frame clones only, minus some. The table has roughly 2.4 million clones, around 95% seen once. Sequencing input: naive CD4+ T cells sorted from blood. These receptors originate from a man aged 18 to 29 in good health. Each CDR3 is given with its conserved first and last residue. A D gene is named only where the DNA matches it firmly. Only part of the rows carry a size: once, few, many, or a class if the clone is expanded.

v_gene,j_gene,len,abundance,d_gene,CDR3aa,CDR3nt
TRBV25-1,TRBJ1-2,13,.,.,CASSESARADYTF,TGTGCCAGCAGTGAATCCGCCAGGGCCGACTACACCTTC
TRBV11-2,TRBJ1-6,16,.,.,CASSLDSGILGSPLHF,TGTGCCAGCAGCTTAGATAGCGGCATATTAGGATCACCCCTCCACTTT
TRBV10-3,TRBJ2-3,13,.,TRBD2,CAIGEGMTDTQYF,TGTGCCATCGGGGAGGGGATGACAGATACGCAGTATTTT
TRBV7-2,TRBJ1-2,14,.,.,CASSPRGAVGGYTF,TGTGCCAGCAGCCCCAGAGGTGCGGTCGGCGGCTACACCTTC
TRBV28,TRBJ2-5,14,.,TRBD2,CASSLGGTQETQYF,TGTGCCAGCAGTTTGGGGGGGACGCAAGAGACCCAGTACTTC
TRBV5-1,TRBJ2-7,15,.,TRBD2,CASSLASGGSYEQYF,TGCGCCAGCAGCTTGGCCAGCGGGGGATCCTACGAGCAGTACTTC
TRBV30,TRBJ1-2,12,.,.,CAWRSQTDGYTF,TGTGCCTGGAGATCACAGACAGATGGCTACACCTTC
TRBV27,TRBJ2-7,16,.,TRBD2,CASSPGTSGSIYEQYF,TGTGCCAGCAGCCCCGGGACTAGCGGGAGCATTTACGAGCAGTACTTC
TRBV30,TRBJ1-3,12,once,.,CAWSGPGNTIYF,TGTGCCTGGAGCGGGCCTGGAAACACCATATATTTT
TRBV2,TRBJ2-3,17,.,.,CASTTPLGVRNTDTQYF,TGTGCCAGCACCACACCTTTGGGGGTACGGAACACAGATACGCAGTATTTT
TRBV12-5,TRBJ2-7,15,.,TRBD1,CASGIGTGGAYEQYF,TGTGCTAGTGGTATCGGGACAGGGGGGGCCTACGAGCAGTACTTC
TRBV5-1,TRBJ1-1,15,.,TRBD1,CASSWDRGINTEAFF,TGCGCCAGCAGCTGGGACAGGGGTATAAACACTGAAGCTTTCTTT
TRBV21-1,TRBJ2-7,16,.,.,CASSKVEGSPYSEQYF,TGTGCCAGCAGCAAAGTTGAAGGTTCGCCTTACTCCGAGCAGTACTTC
TRBV5-1,TRBJ1-1,18,.,.,CASSLASASVLMNTEAFF,TGCGCCAGCAGCTTGGCATCGGCGTCAGTTCTAATGAACACTGAAGCTTTCTTT
TRBV30,TRBJ1-2,12,few,.,CAWTTGKTGYTF,TGTGCCTGGACCACAGGGAAGACTGGCTACACCTTC
TRBV5-1,TRBJ1-3,15,once,.,CASSVTGSSGNTIYF,TGCGCCAGCAGCGTTACAGGGTCTTCTGGAAACACCATATATTTT
TRBV1,TRBJ1-5,16,.,.,CTNSMAGRRGGQPQHF,TGCACCAATTCAATGGCAGGCCGCAGGGGGGGTCAGCCCCAGCATTTT
TRBV5-6,TRBJ1-2,15,.,.,CASSLIISGRKGYTF,TGTGCCAGCAGCTTGATAATTTCTGGTCGGAAAGGCTACACCTTC
TRBV9,TRBJ2-5,19,.,TRBD2,CASSVAHRLTSGSEETQYF,TGTGCCAGCAGCGTGGCTCACCGCCTGACTAGCGGGAGTGAAGAGACCCAGTACTTC
TRBV10-3,TRBJ2-7,12,.,.,CAISDSLGFEAF,TGTGCCATCAGTGATTCGTTGGGTTTTGAAGCATTC
TRBV20-1,TRBJ2-3,11,.,.,CSASTSQTQYF,TGCAGTGCTAGTACTAGCCAAACGCAGTATTTT
TRBV2,TRBJ2-5,12,.,.,CASSGQMETQYF,TGTGCCAGCAGTGGACAGATGGAGACCCAGTACTTC
TRBV18,TRBJ1-1,14,once,TRBD1,CASSNTGGGTEAFF,TGTGCCAGCTCAAACACAGGGGGCGGAACTGAAGCTTTCTTT
TRBV27,TRBJ2-1,15,.,.,CASSGLGEVRNEQFF,TGTGCCAGCAGTGGCTTGGGGGAGGTTCGCAATGAGCAGTTCTTC
TRBV19,TRBJ1-5,16,.,.,CASRAFAGTSNQPQHF,TGTGCCAGTAGGGCCTTCGCCGGGACGAGCAATCAGCCCCAGCATTTT
TRBV2,TRBJ1-5,14,.,TRBD1,CAIRDRAPNQPQHF,TGTGCCATTAGGGACAGGGCCCCCAATCAGCCCCAGCATTTT
TRBV27,TRBJ1-1,13,.,.,CASREGGNTEAFF,TGTGCCAGCAGGGAAGGGGGGAACACTGAAGCTTTCTTT
TRBV28,TRBJ1-4,12,.,.,CASREGGEKLFF,TGTGCCAGCAGGGAGGGGGGAGAAAAACTGTTTTTT
TRBV30,TRBJ2-2,15,.,.,CAWSLVAFSGGELFF,TGTGCCTGGAGTCTGGTAGCGTTCTCGGGCGGGGAGCTGTTTTTT
TRBV6-5,TRBJ1-1,15,.,TRBD1,CASSRDRGAHTEAFF,TGTGCCAGCAGTAGGGACAGGGGAGCCCACACTGAAGCTTTCTTT
TRBV19,TRBJ2-2,14,.,.,CASTKQGLPGELFF,TGTGCCAGTACCAAACAGGGACTACCGGGGGAGCTGTTTTTT
TRBV30,TRBJ1-3,16,once,TRBD1,CAWSLSQGAGGNTIYF,TGTGCCTGGAGTCTCAGCCAGGGGGCGGGAGGAAACACCATATATTTT
TRBV5-1,TRBJ1-1,15,.,TRBD1,CARAGTGRSNTEAFF,TGCGCCAGGGCCGGGACAGGGAGATCCAACACTGAAGCTTTCTTT
TRBV9,TRBJ1-2,14,.,TRBD1,CASSRGQGAGGYTF,TGTGCCAGCAGCAGGGGACAGGGGGCGGGTGGCTACACCTTC
TRBV28,TRBJ1-2,14,.,.,CASSLGQGIYGYTF,TGTGCCAGCAGTTTAGGGCAGGGCATCTATGGCTACACCTTC
TRBV5-1,TRBJ1-4,13,.,.,CASSKDSNEKLFF,TGCGCCAGCAGCAAGGATTCTAATGAAAAACTGTTTTTT
TRBV19,TRBJ1-3,16,once,.,CARRDRDLYIGNTIYF,TGTGCCAGGAGAGACCGGGACCTCTACATCGGAAACACCATATATTTT
TRBV2,TRBJ1-4,13,.,.,CASSRGVDEKLFF,TGTGCCAGCAGTCGCGGCGTCGATGAAAAACTGTTTTTT
TRBV4-1,TRBJ1-3,15,.,.,CASSQPGTRGNTIYF,TGCGCCAGCAGCCAACCGGGGACGCGCGGGAACACCATATATTTT
TRBV5-1,TRBJ2-5,15,.,TRBD2,CASSLTGGPEETQYF,TGCGCCAGCAGCTTAACGGGGGGGCCTGAGGAGACCCAGTACTTC
TRBV25-1,TRBJ2-7,14,once,TRBD1,CASRNRGVSYEQYF,TGTGCCAGCCGGAACAGGGGTGTCTCCTACGAGCAGTACTTC
TRBV10-1,TRBJ1-6,16,.,TRBD1,CASSPDRGRYNSPLHF,TGCGCCAGCAGTCCCGACAGGGGGCGTTATAATTCACCCCTCCACTTT
TRBV2,TRBJ1-6,14,few,TRBD1,CASSLGQVNSPLHF,TGTGCCAGCAGCCTCGGACAGGTTAATTCACCCCTCCACTTT
TRBV19,TRBJ1-5,15,.,.,CASRADGNSNQPQHF,TGTGCCAGTAGGGCCGACGGCAATAGCAATCAGCCCCAGCATTTT
TRBV19,TRBJ2-1,15,.,.,CASSLDQWSYNEQFF,TGTGCCAGTAGCCTGGACCAGTGGTCCTACAATGAGCAGTTCTTC
TRBV5-4,TRBJ2-7,16,.,.,CASSLTGLSSSYEQYF,TGTGCCAGCAGCTTGACGGGACTCTCGAGCTCCTACGAGCAGTACTTC
TRBV5-6,TRBJ2-5,18,.,.,CASSSRDISKWYQETQYF,TGTGCCAGCAGCTCACGGGACATCAGCAAATGGTACCAAGAGACCCAGTACTTC
TRBV10-1,TRBJ2-2,16,.,.,CASSESRGPPTGELFF,TGCGCCAGCAGTGAGTCCCGGGGGCCTCCTACCGGGGAGCTGTTTTTT
TRBV5-1,TRBJ2-3,15,.,.,CASSSQGEGIDTQYF,TGCGCCAGCAGCTCCCAGGGGGAGGGAATCGATACGCAGTATTTT
TRBV6-1,TRBJ2-7,14,once,TRBD1,CASSEEVTGLPKYF,TGTGCCAGCAGTGAAGAAGTGACAGGGCTACCCAAGTACTTC
TRBV29-1,TRBJ2-1,13,.,TRBD1,CSAQGSSYNEQFF,TGCAGCGCACAGGGGAGCTCCTACAATGAGCAGTTCTTC
TRBV11-2,TRBJ1-2,17,.,.,CASSPKADMKWDYGYTF,TGTGCCAGCAGCCCTAAAGCGGACATGAAATGGGACTATGGCTACACCTTC
TRBV6-5,TRBJ1-2,15,.,TRBD1,CASRSTGEGNYGYTF,TGTGCCAGCAGGTCCACAGGGGAGGGTAACTATGGCTACACCTTC